This record concerns one T cell receptor beta chain sequence. Its target is not known. These data are taken from a study of OX40 agonist ivuxolimab in advanced cancers. Study at large: Partial responses occurred in Three dose-escalation patients, one with hepatocellular carcinoma and two with cutaneous melanoma. Study-level results: Also showing low normalized T-cell clonal expansion were some of the nonresponders.

Trimming removed 8 bases from V and 3 bases from J, with 8 bases in between. In germline, CDR1 is MNHNY, CDR2 SVGAGI (reference sequence). The CDR3 sequence is 12 residues long. Assay used: immunoSEQ multiplex PCR; TCRdb lists only in-frame clones, some missing. The data show over 85,000 clones, around 84% seen once. The material sequenced was CD4+ or CD8+ T cells sorted from blood, taken in a trial of the OX40 agonist ivuxolimab. The TCR was taken from an adult with an advanced solid tumor such as melanoma, head and neck, liver or kidney cancer. The chain combines TRBV6-6 with TRBJ1-3; D not certain. The DNA of the CDR3 is TGTGCCAGCGGTGGCGGTGGAAACACCATATATTTT. Protein product: CASGGGGNTIYF.